Listed below are T cell receptor beta chains from one sample, sequenced in a study of OX40 agonist ivuxolimab in advanced cancers. TCRdb's copy holds only in-frame clones and misses some; the assay was immunoSEQ multiplex PCR. The table has roughly 27,000 clones, about 85% seen once. The specimen was CD4+ or CD8+ T cells sorted from blood, collected in a trial of the OX40 agonist ivuxolimab. The receptors come from an adult with an advanced solid tumor such as melanoma, head and neck, liver or kidney cancer. Both conserved end residues are part of each CDR3. A D gene is named only where the DNA matches it firmly. A row's size may be missing; if present it is once, few, many or a size class.

D gene: TRBD1; V gene: TRBV9; clone size: -; J gene: TRBJ2-2; CDR3 protein: CASSVQGANTGELFF; CDR3 DNA: TGTGCCAGCAGCGTACAGGGGGCGAACACCGGGGAGCTGTTTTTT
D gene: -; V gene: TRBV9; clone size: -; J gene: TRBJ1-1; CDR3 protein: CASSARDPRKTEAFF; CDR3 DNA: TGTGCCAGCAGCGCCCGGGACCCAAGGAAAACTGAAGCTTTCTTT
D gene: -; V gene: TRBV7-8; clone size: -; J gene: TRBJ2-5; CDR3 protein: CASSQDPKTGDQETQYF; CDR3 DNA: TGTGCCAGCAGTCAGGACCCGAAGACAGGCGACCAAGAGACCCAGTACTTC
D gene: -; V gene: TRBV6-6; clone size: -; J gene: TRBJ2-2; CDR3 protein: CASSYSKGAAELFF; CDR3 DNA: TGTGCCAGCAGTTACTCGAAAGGGGCGGCGGAGCTGTTTTTT
D gene: -; V gene: TRBV19; clone size: -; J gene: TRBJ2-1; CDR3 protein: CASSGTLRGNEQFF; CDR3 DNA: TGTGCCAGTAGTGGGACATTGAGGGGCAATGAGCAGTTCTTC
D gene: -; V gene: TRBV7-9; clone size: -; J gene: TRBJ1-5; CDR3 protein: CASSGSNQPQHF; CDR3 DNA: TGTGCCAGCAGTGGCAGCAATCAGCCCCAGCATTTT
D gene: -; V gene: TRBV19; clone size: -; J gene: TRBJ2-7; CDR3 protein: CASSIFGEQYF; CDR3 DNA: TGTGCCAGTAGTATCTTTGGCGAGCAGTACTTC
D gene: -; V gene: TRBV9; clone size: many; J gene: TRBJ2-2; CDR3 protein: CASSPYSRSTGELFF; CDR3 DNA: TGTGCCAGCAGCCCCTACTCCCGGAGTACCGGGGAGCTGTTTTTT
D gene: -; V gene: TRBV11-2; clone size: -; J gene: TRBJ1-6; CDR3 protein: CASSLTALGRALHF; CDR3 DNA: TGTGCCAGCAGCTTGACAGCCTTAGGGCGGGCCCTCCACTTT
D gene: -; V gene: TRBV6-1; clone size: few; J gene: TRBJ1-1; CDR3 protein: CASSGGGPASNTEAFF; CDR3 DNA: TGTGCCAGCAGTGGGGGAGGACCGGCCTCGAACACTGAAGCTTTCTTT
D gene: -; V gene: TRBV5-1; clone size: -; J gene: TRBJ1-2; CDR3 protein: CASSLYSVGQSHPNYGYTF; CDR3 DNA: TGCGCCAGCAGCTTGTATAGTGTAGGCCAGTCCCATCCTAACTATGGCTACACCTTC